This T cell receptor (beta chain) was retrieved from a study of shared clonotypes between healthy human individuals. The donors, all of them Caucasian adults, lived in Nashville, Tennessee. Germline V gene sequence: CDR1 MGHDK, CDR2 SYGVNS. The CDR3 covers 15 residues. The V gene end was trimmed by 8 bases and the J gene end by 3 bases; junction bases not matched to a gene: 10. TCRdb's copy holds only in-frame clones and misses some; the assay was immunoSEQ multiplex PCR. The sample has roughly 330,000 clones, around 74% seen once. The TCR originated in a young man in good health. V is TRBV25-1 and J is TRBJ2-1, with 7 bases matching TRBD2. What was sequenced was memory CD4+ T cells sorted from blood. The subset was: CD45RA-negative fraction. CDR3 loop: CASSSSGPVYNEQFF. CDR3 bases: TGTGCCAGCTCCAGTAGCGGGCCAGTCTACAATGAGCAGTTCTTC.